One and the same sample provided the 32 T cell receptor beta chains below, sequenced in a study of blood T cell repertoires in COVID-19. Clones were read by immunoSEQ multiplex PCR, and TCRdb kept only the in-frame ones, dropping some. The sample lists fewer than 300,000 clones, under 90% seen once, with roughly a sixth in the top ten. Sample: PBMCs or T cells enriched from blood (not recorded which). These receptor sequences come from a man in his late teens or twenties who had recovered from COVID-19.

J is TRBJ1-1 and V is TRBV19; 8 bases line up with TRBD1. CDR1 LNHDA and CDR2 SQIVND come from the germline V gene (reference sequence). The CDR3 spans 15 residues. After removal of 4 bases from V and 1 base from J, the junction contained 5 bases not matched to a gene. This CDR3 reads CASSKKGTGNTEAFF. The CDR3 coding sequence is TGTGCCAGTAGTAAAAAAGGGACAGGGAACACTGAAGCTTTCTTT.

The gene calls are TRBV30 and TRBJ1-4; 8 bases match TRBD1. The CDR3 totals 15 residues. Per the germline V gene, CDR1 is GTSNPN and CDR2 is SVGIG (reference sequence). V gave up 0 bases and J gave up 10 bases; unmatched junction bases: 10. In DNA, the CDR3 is TGTGCCTGGAGTGTACCGGGACAGGTGAAACGAAAACTGTTTTTT. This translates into CAWSVPGQVKRKLFF.

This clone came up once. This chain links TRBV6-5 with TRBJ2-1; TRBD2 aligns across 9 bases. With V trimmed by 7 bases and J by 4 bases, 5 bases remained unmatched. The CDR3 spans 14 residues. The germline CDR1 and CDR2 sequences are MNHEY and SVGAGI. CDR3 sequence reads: CASKRLAEYNEQFF. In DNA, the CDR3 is TGTGCCAGCAAAAGACTAGCGGAATACAATGAGCAGTTCTTC.

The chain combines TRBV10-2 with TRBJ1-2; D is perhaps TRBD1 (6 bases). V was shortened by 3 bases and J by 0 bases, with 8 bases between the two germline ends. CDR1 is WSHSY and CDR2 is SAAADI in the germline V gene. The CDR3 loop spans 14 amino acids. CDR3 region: CASSDPGANYGYTF. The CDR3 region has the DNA TGCGCCAGCAGTGATCCAGGGGCTAACTATGGCTACACCTTC.

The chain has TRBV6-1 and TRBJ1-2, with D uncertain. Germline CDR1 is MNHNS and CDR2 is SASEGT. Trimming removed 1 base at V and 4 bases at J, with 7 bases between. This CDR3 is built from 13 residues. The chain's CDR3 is CASSEGPVYGYTF. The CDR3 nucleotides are TGTGCCAGCAGTGAAGGCCCGGTCTATGGCTACACCTTC.

CDR3: CASSIGGEGEKLFF. The CDR3 nucleotides are TGTGCCAGTAGTATAGGCGGAGAGGGTGAAAAACTGTTTTTT. The chain recombines TRBV19 with TRBJ1-4; D uncertain. Between the trimmed V and J ends, which lost 1 base and 7 bases, there was a span of 10 bases. This CDR3 is built from 14 residues. Germline V gene data show CDR1 as LNHDA and CDR2 as SQIVND (reference sequence).

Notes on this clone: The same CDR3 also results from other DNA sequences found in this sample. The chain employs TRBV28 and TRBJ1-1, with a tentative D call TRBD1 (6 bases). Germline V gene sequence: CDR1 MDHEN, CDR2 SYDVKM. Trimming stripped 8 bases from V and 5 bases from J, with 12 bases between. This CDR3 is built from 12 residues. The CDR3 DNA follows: TGTGCCAGCCGACAGGCTAGGACTGAAGCTTTCTTT. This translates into CASRQARTEAFF.

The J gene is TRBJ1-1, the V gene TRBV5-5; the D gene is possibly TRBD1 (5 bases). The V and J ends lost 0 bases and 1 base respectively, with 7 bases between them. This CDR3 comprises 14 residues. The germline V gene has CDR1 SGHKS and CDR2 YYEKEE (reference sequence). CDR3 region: CASSLEQENTEAFF. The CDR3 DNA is TGTGCCAGCAGCTTGGAACAGGAGAACACTGAAGCTTTCTTT.

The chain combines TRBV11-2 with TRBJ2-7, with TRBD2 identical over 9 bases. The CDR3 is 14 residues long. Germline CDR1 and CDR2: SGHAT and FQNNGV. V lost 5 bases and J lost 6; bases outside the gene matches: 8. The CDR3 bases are TGTGCCAGCAGCCCCCTAGCGGGAAGTGGCGAGCAGTACTTC. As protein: CASSPLAGSGEQYF.

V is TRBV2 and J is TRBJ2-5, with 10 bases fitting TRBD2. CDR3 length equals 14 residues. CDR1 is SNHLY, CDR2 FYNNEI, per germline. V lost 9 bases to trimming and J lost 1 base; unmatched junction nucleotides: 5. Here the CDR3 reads CARSTSGSQETQYF. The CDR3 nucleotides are TGTGCCAGATCGACTAGCGGGTCCCAAGAGACCCAGTACTTC. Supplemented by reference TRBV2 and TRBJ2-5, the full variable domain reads EPEVTQTPSHQVTQMGQEVILRCVPISNHLYFYWYRQILGQKVEFLVSFYNNEISEKSEIFDDQFSVERPDGSNFTLKIRSTKLEDSAMYFCARSTSGSQETQYFGPGTRLLVL.

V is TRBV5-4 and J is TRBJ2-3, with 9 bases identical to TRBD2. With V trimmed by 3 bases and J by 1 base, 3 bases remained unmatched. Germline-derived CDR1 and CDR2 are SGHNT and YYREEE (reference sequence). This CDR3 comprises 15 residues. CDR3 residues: CASSSIAGGTDTQYF. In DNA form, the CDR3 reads TGTGCCAGCAGCTCCATAGCGGGGGGCACAGATACGCAGTATTTT. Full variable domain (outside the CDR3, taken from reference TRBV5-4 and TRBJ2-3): ETGVTQSPTHLIKTRGQQVTLRCSSQSGHNTVSWYQQALGQGPQFIFQYYREEENGRGNFPPRFSGLQFPNYSSELNVNALELDDSALYLCASSSIAGGTDTQYFGPGTRLTVL.

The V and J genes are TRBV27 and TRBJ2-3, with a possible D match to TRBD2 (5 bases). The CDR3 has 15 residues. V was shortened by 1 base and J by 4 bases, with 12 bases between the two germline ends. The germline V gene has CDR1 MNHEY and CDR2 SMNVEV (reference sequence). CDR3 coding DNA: TGTGCCAGCAGTTTATTAGTGGGAGTATCAGATACGCAGTATTTT. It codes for CASSLLVGVSDTQYF.

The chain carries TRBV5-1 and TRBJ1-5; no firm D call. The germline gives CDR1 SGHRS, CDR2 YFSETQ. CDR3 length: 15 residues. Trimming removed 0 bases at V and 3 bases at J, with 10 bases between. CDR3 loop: CASSLGSGSNQPQHF. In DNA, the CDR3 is TGCGCCAGCAGCTTGGGTTCAGGCTCCAATCAGCCCCAGCATTTT.

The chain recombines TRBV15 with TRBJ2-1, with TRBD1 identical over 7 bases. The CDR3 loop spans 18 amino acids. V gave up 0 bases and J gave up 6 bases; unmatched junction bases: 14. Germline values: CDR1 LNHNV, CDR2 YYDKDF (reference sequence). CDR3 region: CATSRDSPSFDRVNEQFF. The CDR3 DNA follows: TGTGCCACCAGCAGAGATTCCCCCTCTTTTGACAGGGTCAATGAGCAGTTCTTC. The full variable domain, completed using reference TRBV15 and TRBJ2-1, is DAMVIQNPRYQVTQFGKPVTLSCSQTLNHNVMYWYQQKSSQAPKLLFHYYDKDFNNEADTPDNFQSRRPNTSFCFLDIRSPGLGDTAMYLCATSRDSPSFDRVNEQFFGPGTRLTVL.

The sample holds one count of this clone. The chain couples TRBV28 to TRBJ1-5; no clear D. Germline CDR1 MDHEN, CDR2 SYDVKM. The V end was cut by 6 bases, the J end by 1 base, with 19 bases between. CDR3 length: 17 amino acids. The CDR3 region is CASSRRLGLVSNQPQHF. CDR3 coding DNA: TGTGCCAGCAGCCGAAGGTTAGGACTCGTGAGCAATCAGCCCCAGCATTTT.

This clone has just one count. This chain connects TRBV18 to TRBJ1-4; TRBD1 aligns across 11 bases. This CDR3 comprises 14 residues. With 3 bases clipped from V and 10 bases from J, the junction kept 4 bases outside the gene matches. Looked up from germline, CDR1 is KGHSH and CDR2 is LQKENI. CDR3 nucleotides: TGTGCCAGCTCACCGCCGGGACAGGGGGGAAAACTGTTTTTT. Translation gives CASSPPGQGGKLFF. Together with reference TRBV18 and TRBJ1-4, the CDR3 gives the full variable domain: NAGVMQNPRHLVRRRGQEARLRCSPMKGHSHVYWYRQLPEEGLKFMVYLQKENIIDESGMPKERFSAEFPKEGPSILRIQQVVRGDSAAYFCASSPPGQGGKLFFGSGTQLSVL.

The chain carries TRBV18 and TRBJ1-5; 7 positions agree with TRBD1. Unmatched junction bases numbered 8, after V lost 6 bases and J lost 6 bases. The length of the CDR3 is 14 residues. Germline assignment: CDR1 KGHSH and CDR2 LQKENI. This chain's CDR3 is CASSATGSGQPQHF. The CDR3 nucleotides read TGTGCCAGCTCCGCGACAGGGTCAGGTCAGCCCCAGCATTTT.

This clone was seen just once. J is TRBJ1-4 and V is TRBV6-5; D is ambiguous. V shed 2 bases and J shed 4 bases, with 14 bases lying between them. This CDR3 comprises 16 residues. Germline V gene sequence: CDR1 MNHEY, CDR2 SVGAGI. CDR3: CASSYRAGEYNEKLFF. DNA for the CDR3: TGTGCCAGCAGTTACAGGGCTGGGGAGTATAATGAAAAACTGTTTTTT.

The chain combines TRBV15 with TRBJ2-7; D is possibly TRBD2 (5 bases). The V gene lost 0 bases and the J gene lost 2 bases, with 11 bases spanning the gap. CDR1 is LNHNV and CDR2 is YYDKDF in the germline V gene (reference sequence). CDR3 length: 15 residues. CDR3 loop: CATSRDQRSAYEQYF. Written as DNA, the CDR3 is TGTGCCACCAGCAGAGACCAGCGGTCCGCCTACGAGCAGTACTTC.

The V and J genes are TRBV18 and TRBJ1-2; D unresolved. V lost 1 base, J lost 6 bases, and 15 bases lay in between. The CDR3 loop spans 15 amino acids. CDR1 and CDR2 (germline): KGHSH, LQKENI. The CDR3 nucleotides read TGTGCCAGCTCACCACGGGAGGCAGAAGGTCATGGCTACACCTTC. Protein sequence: CASSPREAEGHGYTF.

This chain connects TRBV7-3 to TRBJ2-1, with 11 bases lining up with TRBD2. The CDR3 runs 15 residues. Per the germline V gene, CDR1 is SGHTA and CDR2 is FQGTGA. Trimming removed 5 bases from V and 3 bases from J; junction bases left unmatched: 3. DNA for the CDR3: TGTGCCAGCAGCCAACTAGCGGGGGACTACAATGAGCAGTTCTTC. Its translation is CASSQLAGDYNEQFF.

CDR3 residues: CASSPTGARNIQYF. For the CDR3, the DNA is TGTGCCAGCAGCCCGACAGGGGCACGCAACATTCAGTACTTC. V is TRBV3-1 (or the pseudogene TRBV3-2) and J is TRBJ2-4; TRBD1 aligns across 8 bases. V gave up 4 bases and J gave up 7 bases; unmatched junction bases: 6. Germline V gives CDR1 LGHDT, CDR2 YNNKEL (reference sequence). CDR3 length: 14 amino acids.

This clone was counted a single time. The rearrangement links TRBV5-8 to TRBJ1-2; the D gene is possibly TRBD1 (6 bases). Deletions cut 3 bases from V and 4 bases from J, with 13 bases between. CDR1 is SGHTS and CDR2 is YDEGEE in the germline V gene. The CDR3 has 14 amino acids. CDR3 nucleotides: TGTGCCAGCAGCTACACCGGGACAATCTATGGCTACACCTTC. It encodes CASSYTGTIYGYTF. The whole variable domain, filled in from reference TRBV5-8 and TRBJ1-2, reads EAGVTQSPTHLIKTRGQQATLRCSPISGHTSVYWYQQALGLGLQFLLWYDEGEERNRGNFPPRFSGRQFPNYSSELNVNALELEDSALYLCASSYTGTIYGYTFGSGTRLTVV.

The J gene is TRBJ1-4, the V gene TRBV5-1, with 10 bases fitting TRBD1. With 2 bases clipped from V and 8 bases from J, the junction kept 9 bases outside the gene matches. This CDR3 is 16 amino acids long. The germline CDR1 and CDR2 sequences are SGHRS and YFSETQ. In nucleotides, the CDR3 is TGCGCCAGCAGCTTCTTAGCCGGGACAGGGGACGAAAAACTGTTTTTT. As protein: CASSFLAGTGDEKLFF.

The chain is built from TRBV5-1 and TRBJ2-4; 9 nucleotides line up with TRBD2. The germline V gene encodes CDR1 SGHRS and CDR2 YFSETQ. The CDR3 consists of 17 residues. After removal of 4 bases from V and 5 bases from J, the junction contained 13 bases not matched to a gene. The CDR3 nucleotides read TGCGCCAGCAGCCGCTCCTATAGCGGGAGTGGTGAAAACATTCAGTACTTC. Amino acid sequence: CASSRSYSGSGENIQYF.

Here the CDR3 DNA reads TGTGCCAGCTCACCAGGTTCCCTAAATGAGCAGTTCTTC. It is translated as CASSPGSLNEQFF. The chain employs TRBV18 and TRBJ2-1; D not certain. The CDR3 consists of 13 residues. Per germline, CDR1 KGHSH and CDR2 LQKENI. V was shortened by 2 bases and J by 7 bases, with 9 bases between the two germline ends.

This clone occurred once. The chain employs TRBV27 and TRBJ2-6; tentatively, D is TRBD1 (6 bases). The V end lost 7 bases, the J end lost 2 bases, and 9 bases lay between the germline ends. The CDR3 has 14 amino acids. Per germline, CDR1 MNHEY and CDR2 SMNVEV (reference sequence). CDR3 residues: CASNSGAGANVLTF. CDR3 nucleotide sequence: TGTGCCAGCAACTCAGGGGCTGGGGCCAACGTCCTGACTTTC.

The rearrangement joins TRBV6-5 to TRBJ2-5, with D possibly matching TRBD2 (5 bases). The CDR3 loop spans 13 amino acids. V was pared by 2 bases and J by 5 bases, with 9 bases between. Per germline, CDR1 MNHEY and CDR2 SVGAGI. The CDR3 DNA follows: TGTGCCAGCAGTTACGCGGGTAGGGAGACCCAGTACTTC. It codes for CASSYAGRETQYF.

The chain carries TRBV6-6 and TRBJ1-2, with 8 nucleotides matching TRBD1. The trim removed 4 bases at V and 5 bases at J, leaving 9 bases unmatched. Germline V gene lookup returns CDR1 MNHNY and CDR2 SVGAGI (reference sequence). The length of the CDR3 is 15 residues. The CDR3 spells CASSSPDRGWYGYTF. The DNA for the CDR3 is TGTGCCAGCAGTTCCCCAGACAGGGGATGGTATGGCTACACCTTC.

CDR3 coding DNA: TGCAGTGCTAGTTCGCGCTTAGAGTATGGTGAGCAGTTCTTC. Amino acids: CSASSRLEYGEQFF. The chain has TRBV20-1 and TRBJ2-1; no firm D call. CDR3 size: 14 residues. Germline-derived CDR1 and CDR2 are DFQATT and SNEGSKA (reference sequence). Trimming took off 3 bases at V and 9 bases at J, with 18 bases between the two ends.

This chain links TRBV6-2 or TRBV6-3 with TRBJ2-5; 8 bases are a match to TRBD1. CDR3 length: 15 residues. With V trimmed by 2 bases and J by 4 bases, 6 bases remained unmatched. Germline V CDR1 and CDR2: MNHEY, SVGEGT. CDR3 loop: CASSYRQGRIETQYF. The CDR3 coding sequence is TGTGCCAGCAGTTACCGACAGGGGAGGATAGAGACCCAGTACTTC.

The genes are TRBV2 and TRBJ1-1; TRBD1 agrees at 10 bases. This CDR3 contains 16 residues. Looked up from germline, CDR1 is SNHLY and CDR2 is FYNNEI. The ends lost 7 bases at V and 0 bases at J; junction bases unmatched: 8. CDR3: CASTLTGGYMNTEAFF. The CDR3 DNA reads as TGTGCCAGCACCCTGACAGGGGGCTACATGAACACTGAAGCTTTCTTT.